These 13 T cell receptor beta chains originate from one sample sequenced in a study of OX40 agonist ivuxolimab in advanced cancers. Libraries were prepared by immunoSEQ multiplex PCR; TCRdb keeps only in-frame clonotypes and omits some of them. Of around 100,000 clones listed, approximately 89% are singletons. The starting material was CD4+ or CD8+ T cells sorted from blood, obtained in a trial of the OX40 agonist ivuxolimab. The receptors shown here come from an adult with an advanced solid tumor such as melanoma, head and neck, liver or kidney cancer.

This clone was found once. CDR3 loop: CASSLYGRGHGYTF. CDR3 DNA: TGTGCCAGCAGCTTGTATGGTCGGGGCCATGGCTACACCTTC. This rearrangement joins TRBV5-4 to TRBJ1-2, with D possibly being TRBD1 (5 bases). This CDR3 contains 14 residues. V lost 1 base to trimming and J lost 6 bases, with 13 bases between them. Germline V gene sequence: CDR1 SGHNT, CDR2 YYREEE (reference sequence).

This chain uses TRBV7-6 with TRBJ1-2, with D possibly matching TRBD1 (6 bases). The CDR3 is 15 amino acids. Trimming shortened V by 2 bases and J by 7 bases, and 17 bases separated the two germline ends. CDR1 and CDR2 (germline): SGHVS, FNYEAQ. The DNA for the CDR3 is TGTGCCAGCAGCTTATCAGGTGTGGGCAGGGGTGGCTACACCTTC. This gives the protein CASSLSGVGRGGYTF.

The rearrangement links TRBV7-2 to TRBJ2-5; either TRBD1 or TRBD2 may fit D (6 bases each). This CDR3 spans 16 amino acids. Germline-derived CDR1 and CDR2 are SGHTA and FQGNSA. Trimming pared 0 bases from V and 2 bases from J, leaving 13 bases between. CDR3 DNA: TGTGCCAGCAGCTTAGCCCCCCGGGGGCCTCAAGAGACCCAGTACTTC. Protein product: CASSLAPRGPQETQYF.

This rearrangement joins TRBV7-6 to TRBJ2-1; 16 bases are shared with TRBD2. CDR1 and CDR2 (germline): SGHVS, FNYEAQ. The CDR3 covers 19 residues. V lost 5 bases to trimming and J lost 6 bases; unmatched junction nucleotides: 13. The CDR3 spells CASSRPIGTSGRASNEQFF. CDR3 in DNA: TGTGCCAGCAGCCGCCCCATAGGGACTAGCGGGAGGGCCTCCAATGAGCAGTTCTTC. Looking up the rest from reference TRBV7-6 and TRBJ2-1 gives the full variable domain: GAGVSQSPRYKVTKRGQDVALRCDPISGHVSLYWYRQALGQGPEFLTYFNYEAQQDKSGLPNDRFSAERPEGSISTLTIQRTEQRDSAMYRCASSRPIGTSGRASNEQFFGPGTRLTVL.

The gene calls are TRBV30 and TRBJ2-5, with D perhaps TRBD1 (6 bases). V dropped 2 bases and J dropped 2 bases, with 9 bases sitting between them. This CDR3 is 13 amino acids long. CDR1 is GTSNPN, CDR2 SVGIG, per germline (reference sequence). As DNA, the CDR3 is TGTGCCTGGAGTAGGGGGAAGCAAGAGACCCAGTACTTC. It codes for CAWSRGKQETQYF.

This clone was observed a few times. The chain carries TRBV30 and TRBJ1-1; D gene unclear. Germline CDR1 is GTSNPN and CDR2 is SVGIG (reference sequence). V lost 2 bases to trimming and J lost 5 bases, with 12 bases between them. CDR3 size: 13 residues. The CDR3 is CAWSRTWRTEAFF. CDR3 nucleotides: TGTGCCTGGAGTCGGACCTGGAGGACTGAAGCTTTCTTT.

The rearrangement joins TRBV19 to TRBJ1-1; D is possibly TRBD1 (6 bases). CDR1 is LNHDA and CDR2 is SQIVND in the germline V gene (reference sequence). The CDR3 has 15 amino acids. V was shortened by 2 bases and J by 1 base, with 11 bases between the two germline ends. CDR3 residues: CASSIQEGGNTEAFF. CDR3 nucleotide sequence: TGTGCCAGTAGTATACAGGAAGGGGGGAACACTGAAGCTTTCTTT.

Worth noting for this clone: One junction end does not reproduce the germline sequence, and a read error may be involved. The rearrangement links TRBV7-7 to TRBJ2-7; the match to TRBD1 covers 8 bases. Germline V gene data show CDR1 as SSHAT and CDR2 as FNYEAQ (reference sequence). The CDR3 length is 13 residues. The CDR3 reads CASSTDRDSEQYF. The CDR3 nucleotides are TGTGCTAGCAGTACGGACAGGGACTCCGAGCAGTACTTC.

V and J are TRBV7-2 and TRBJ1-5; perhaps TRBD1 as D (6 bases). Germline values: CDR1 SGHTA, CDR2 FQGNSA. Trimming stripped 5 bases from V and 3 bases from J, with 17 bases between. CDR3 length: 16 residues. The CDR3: CASSAETGATNQPQHF. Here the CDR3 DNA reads TGTGCCAGCAGCGCCGAGACAGGAGCTACCAATCAGCCCCAGCATTTT.

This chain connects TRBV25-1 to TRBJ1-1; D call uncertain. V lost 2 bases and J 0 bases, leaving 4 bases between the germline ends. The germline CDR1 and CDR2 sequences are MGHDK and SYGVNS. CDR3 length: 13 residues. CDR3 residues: CASSEQLNTEAFF. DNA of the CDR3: TGTGCCAGCAGTGAACAGCTGAACACTGAAGCTTTCTTT.

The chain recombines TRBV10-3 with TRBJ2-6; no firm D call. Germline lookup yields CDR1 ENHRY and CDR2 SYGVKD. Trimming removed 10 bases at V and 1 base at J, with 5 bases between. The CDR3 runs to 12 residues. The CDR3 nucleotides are TGTGCCACCCTGTCTGGGGCCAACGTCCTGACTTTC. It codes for CATLSGANVLTF.

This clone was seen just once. CDR3 loop: CASSPTSGGADEQFF. CDR3 coding DNA: TGTGCCAGCTCCCCTACTAGCGGGGGGGCCGATGAGCAGTTCTTC. The chain is built from TRBV18 and TRBJ2-1; TRBD2 agrees at 13 bases. In germline, CDR1 is KGHSH, CDR2 LQKENI. The CDR3 consists of 15 residues. V shed 6 bases, J shed 8 bases, and the junction held 7 bases outside the gene matches.

Here the CDR3 reads CASSYSRGTYEKLFF. DNA of the CDR3: TGTGCCAGCAGTTACTCGAGGGGGACATATGAAAAACTGTTTTTT. The chain couples TRBV6-6 to TRBJ1-4; D possibly corresponds to TRBD1 (6 bases). This CDR3 is 15 amino acids long. V dropped 0 bases and J dropped 6 bases, with 11 bases sitting between them. In germline, CDR1 is MNHNY, CDR2 SVGAGI (reference sequence).